Reported below is one TCR beta chain. Its antigen is unidentified. This specimen belongs to a study of T cell repertoires in cytomegalovirus infection. About the research overall: From public TCR beta signatures came an indication of both CMV infection and matching HLA type.

Using its own MiXCR run on the reads, TCRdb lists one record per CDR3 protein. The data hold around 800,000 distinct CDR3 sequences, with 32% observed a single time. The germline CDR1 and CDR2 sequences are SGHVS and FNYEAQ. V shed 5 bases and J shed 7 bases, with 15 bases lying between them. The CDR3 has 14 amino acids. The specimen comprised cultured CD8+ T cells from PBMCs, sampled from culture after CMV antigen stimulation. This TCR derives from a human donor in good health (CMV status not recorded). Some clones in this sample may be carry-over from other donors' samples. The V and J genes are TRBV7-6 and TRBJ1-5; D uncertain. CDR3 amino acids: CASSPDPGKQPQHF. The CDR3 region has the DNA TGTGCCAGCAGCCCCGATCCCGGAAAACAGCCCCAGCATTTT.